What follows are 4 T cell receptor beta chains derived from one specimen sequenced in a study of blood T cell repertoires in COVID-19. The table came from immunoSEQ multiplex PCR; TCRdb's copy has only in-frame clones and leaves some out. This table has 250,000 or so clones, about 87% appearing once. Material for sequencing was PBMCs or T cells enriched from blood (not recorded which). These receptors all stem from a woman aged 40 to 50 who had been exposed to COVID-19.

This clone appeared a few times. CDR3 in DNA: TGTGCCAGCAGCCTCCACCCGGGACAGGTCACAGATACGCAGTATTTT. This codes for CASSLHPGQVTDTQYF. The V call is TRBV7-6, the J call TRBJ2-3; TRBD1 agrees at 8 bases. The CDR3 has 16 residues. The germline CDR1 and CDR2 sequences are SGHVS and FNYEAQ. With V trimmed by 5 bases and J by 2 bases, 9 bases remained unmatched. Full variable domain (remainder filled in from reference TRBV7-6 and TRBJ2-3): GAGVSQSPRYKVTKRGQDVALRCDPISGHVSLYWYRQALGQGPEFLTYFNYEAQQDKSGLPNDRFSAERPEGSISTLTIQRTEQRDSAMYRCASSLHPGQVTDTQYFGPGTRLTVL.

This clone was found once. The chain uses TRBV9 and TRBJ1-2; D is perhaps TRBD1 (5 bases). Trimming took 0 bases from V and 3 from J, leaving 9 bases between them. CDR1 and CDR2 (germline): SGDLS, YYNGEE. The CDR3 loop spans 14 amino acids. CDR3 protein: CASSVGGGDYGYTF. The CDR3 DNA follows: TGTGCCAGCAGCGTAGGGGGAGGGGACTATGGCTACACCTTC.

In its sample, this clone was seen once. V gene TRBV27 combines with J gene TRBJ2-7, with D possibly TRBD2 on 5 matching bases. Looked up from germline, CDR1 is MNHEY and CDR2 is SMNVEV (reference sequence). CDR3 length: 14 amino acids. V was clipped by 1 base and J by 5 bases, with 12 bases between them. In DNA, the CDR3 is TGTGCCAGCAGTTTATTCCCCGGGATCGACGAGCAGTACTTC. It specifies CASSLFPGIDEQYF.

This chain joins TRBV2 and TRBJ1-5; D unclear. The CDR3 is 12 residues long. The germline V gene encodes CDR1 SNHLY and CDR2 FYNNEI. V dropped 10 bases and J dropped 9 bases, with 16 bases sitting between them. The CDR3 nucleotides read TGTGCCATCGGTGTGGGCTTGGGGCCCCAGCATTTT. Protein: CAIGVGLGPQHF.